Listed below are T cell receptor beta chains from one sample, sequenced in a study of blood T cell repertoires in COVID-19. Profiling relied on immunoSEQ multiplex PCR, and the TCRdb table lists in-frame clones only, not all of them. The data show over 95,000 clones, with around 81% seen just once and 10% held by the top ten. Sequencing was done on a sample of peripheral blood. The receptors originated from a human donor in a cohort sampled during active COVID-19. The CDR3 runs from the conserved cysteine through the conserved F or W. D genes are given only for firm matches. For some rows the clone size is stated as once, few or many, or as a class when expanded; others skip it.

D: TRBD1; J: TRBJ2-7; size: .; V: TRBV18; DNA: TGTGCCAGCTCACCATCGACAGGGACGAAGTACGAGCAGTACTTC; CDR3: CASSPSTGTKYEQYF
D: TRBD1; J: TRBJ1-2; size: .; V: TRBV4-3; DNA: TGCGCCAGCAGCCAAGAATATCGGGAGTCGGACAGGCCCTATGGCTACACCTTC; CDR3: CASSQEYRESDRPYGYTF
D: TRBD2; J: TRBJ2-7; size: .; V: TRBV28; DNA: TGTGCCAGCAGTGGACCGGGACTAGCTGATCCTTACGAGCAGTACTTC; CDR3: CASSGPGLADPYEQYF
D: .; J: TRBJ1-1; size: .; V: TRBV6-5; DNA: TGTGCCAGCAGGGCCTTTGATGGCTTGAACACTGAAGCTTTCTTT; CDR3: CASRAFDGLNTEAFF
D: .; J: TRBJ2-3; size: .; V: TRBV11-3; DNA: TGTGCCAGCAGCTTAGCAGTGTTAGATACGCAGTATTTT; CDR3: CASSLAVLDTQYF
D: TRBD1; J: TRBJ1-2; size: .; V: TRBV11-2; DNA: TGTGCCAGCAGAAGGGACAGGGTCGATGGCTACACCTTC; CDR3: CASRRDRVDGYTF
D: .; J: TRBJ1-5; size: .; V: TRBV6-1; DNA: TGTGCCAGCAGTGAGGGGGGATATAGCAATCAGCCCCAGCATTTT; CDR3: CASSEGGYSNQPQHF
D: TRBD2; J: TRBJ2-5; size: .; V: TRBV9; DNA: TGTGCCAGCAGCGTAGGTGGGGGGGTAGTGAACCAAGAGACCCAGTACTTC; CDR3: CASSVGGGVVNQETQYF
D: TRBD1; J: TRBJ2-7; size: .; V: TRBV19; DNA: TGTGCCAGTAGTACAGGGACAGTTGGTTCCTACGAGCAGTACTTC; CDR3: CASSTGTVGSYEQYF
D: TRBD2; J: TRBJ2-1; size: .; V: TRBV7-2; DNA: TGTGCCAGCAGCTCAGGACTAGCGGGGGGGAGCTCCTACAATGAGCAGTTCTTC; CDR3: CASSSGLAGGSSYNEQFF
D: TRBD1; J: TRBJ2-3; size: .; V: TRBV7-2; DNA: TGTGCCAGCAGCTTAGCCAGGGGGCGAAATACGCAGTATTTT; CDR3: CASSLARGRNTQYF
D: .; J: TRBJ2-3; size: .; V: TRBV5-5; DNA: TGTGCCAGCAGCCGGGGAGAGGGCGATACGCAGTATTTT; CDR3: CASSRGEGDTQYF
D: TRBD2; J: TRBJ2-7; size: .; V: TRBV5-5; DNA: TGTGCCAGCAGCTCAGGACTAGCGAACAACCACGAGCAGTACTTC; CDR3: CASSSGLANNHEQYF
D: TRBD1; J: TRBJ1-1; size: .; V: TRBV19; DNA: TGTGCCAGTGGACAGGGGACCGGGGACACTGAAGCTTTCTTT; CDR3: CASGQGTGDTEAFF
D: TRBD1; J: TRBJ1-3; size: once; V: TRBV6-5; DNA: TGTGCCAGCAGACCCGACAGGGGGGGAAACACCATATATTTT; CDR3: CASRPDRGGNTIYF
D: TRBD1; J: TRBJ2-7; size: few; V: TRBV11-2; DNA: TGTGCCAGCAGAAACCCGGGACAGAACTACGAGCAGTACTTC; CDR3: CASRNPGQNYEQYF
D: TRBD2; J: TRBJ2-5; size: .; V: TRBV27; DNA: TGTGCCAGCAGTTCTCCGGGACTAGCGGGGCGGTCGGAGTACTTC; CDR3: CASSSPGLAGRSEYF
D: .; J: TRBJ2-7; size: .; V: TRBV11-1; DNA: TGTGCCAGCAGCCCCCTAAACTCCTACGAGCAGTACTTC; CDR3: CASSPLNSYEQYF
D: TRBD1; J: TRBJ1-2; size: .; V: TRBV6-2/TRBV6-3; DNA: TGTGCCAGCAGCCCCCGGGCGACAGGGGGTTATGGCTACACCTTC; CDR3: CASSPRATGGYGYTF
D: .; J: TRBJ2-2; size: .; V: TRBV18; DNA: TGTGCCAGCTCACCGGGGGGGCCCGGCACCGGGGAGCTGTTTTTT; CDR3: CASSPGGPGTGELFF
D: TRBD2; J: TRBJ2-1; size: .; V: TRBV7-9; DNA: TGTGCCAGCAGCTTAGCGATTAGCGGGGGTATCATGTACAATGAGCAGTTCTTC; CDR3: CASSLAISGGIMYNEQFF
D: .; J: TRBJ1-3; size: .; V: TRBV30; DNA: TGTGCCTGGAGGTCCAGGGGCCGGGCAGCGCTCGTCTCTGGAAACACCATATATTTT; CDR3: CAWRSRGRAALVSGNTIYF
D: .; J: TRBJ2-1; size: .; V: TRBV29-1; DNA: TGCAGCGTTCCCAGACTGGGCAATGAGCAGTTCTTC; CDR3: CSVPRLGNEQFF
D: .; J: TRBJ1-1; size: few; V: TRBV9; DNA: TGTGCCAGCAGCTTCATCTCGGAGGGGAACACTGAAGCTTTCTTT; CDR3: CASSFISEGNTEAFF
D: .; J: TRBJ2-3; size: .; V: TRBV15; DNA: TGTGCCACCAGCAGAGCTAAAAACCCCCCCTACCGCACAGATACGCAGTATTTT; CDR3: CATSRAKNPPYRTDTQYF
D: .; J: TRBJ2-2; size: .; V: TRBV9; DNA: TGTGCCAGCAGCCCCAGAACAGTGAACACCGGGGAGCTGTTTTTT; CDR3: CASSPRTVNTGELFF
D: TRBD1; J: TRBJ2-5; size: once; V: TRBV5-4; DNA: TGTGCCAGCAGCCGGGACAGCCAAGAGACCCAGTACTTC; CDR3: CASSRDSQETQYF
D: .; J: TRBJ2-6; size: .; V: TRBV7-3; DNA: TGTGCCAGCAGAGAAGGACAAGACTCTGGGGCCAACGTCCTGACTTTC; CDR3: CASREGQDSGANVLTF
D: TRBD1; J: TRBJ2-5; size: few; V: TRBV5-6; DNA: TGTGCCAGCAGCTGGGGACAGGGGGAGACCCAGTACTTC; CDR3: CASSWGQGETQYF
D: .; J: TRBJ2-1; size: .; V: TRBV20-1; DNA: TGCAGTGCCCGAGGTCTCAATGAGCAGTTCTTC; CDR3: CSARGLNEQFF
D: TRBD1; J: TRBJ2-1; size: .; V: TRBV18; DNA: TGTGCCAGCTCACCACGGACAGGGGATCACAATGAGCAGTTCTTC; CDR3: CASSPRTGDHNEQFF
D: .; J: TRBJ1-5; size: .; V: TRBV6-2/TRBV6-3; DNA: TGTGCCAGCAGTACCCCCCGACTTAGTAGCTCGCAGCATTTT; CDR3: CASSTPRLSSSQHF
D: .; J: TRBJ2-7; size: .; V: TRBV15; DNA: TGTGCCACCAGCAGAGAAGGGGACGAGCAGTACTTC; CDR3: CATSREGDEQYF
D: .; J: TRBJ2-2; size: once; V: TRBV2; DNA: TGTGCCAGCAGTTCGGGCAGGGGCGGCACCGGGGAGCTGTTTTTT; CDR3: CASSSGRGGTGELFF
D: TRBD2; J: TRBJ2-3; size: .; V: TRBV28; DNA: TGTGCCAGCGGCAGCCCTGCGGGAGGGCCAGGGGATACGCAGTATTTT; CDR3: CASGSPAGGPGDTQYF
D: .; J: TRBJ1-1; size: .; V: TRBV3-1/TRBV3-2; DNA: TGTGCCAGCAGCCCCGGGGCGGGGGGACGCGGTTTCTTT; CDR3: CASSPGAGGRGFF
D: TRBD1; J: TRBJ1-1; size: .; V: TRBV11-3; DNA: TGTGCCAGCAGCTTCTTTGGCCAGGGGGCCACTGAAGCTTTCTTT; CDR3: CASSFFGQGATEAFF
D: TRBD2; J: TRBJ2-1; size: .; V: TRBV5-1; DNA: TGCGCCAGCAGCTTGGAGCGGGATACTAGCTCCTACAATGAGCAGTTCTTC; CDR3: CASSLERDTSSYNEQFF
D: .; J: TRBJ1-1; size: .; V: TRBV18; DNA: TGTGCCAGCTCACCTCCAGGAGAGGGAGCTTTCTTT; CDR3: CASSPPGEGAFF
D: TRBD2; J: TRBJ2-1; size: .; V: TRBV11-2; DNA: TGTGCCAGCAGCGCCGCCGGAGCGGGGGCCCCTGAGCAGTTCTTC; CDR3: CASSAAGAGAPEQFF
D: .; J: TRBJ1-1; size: .; V: TRBV15; DNA: TGTGCCACCAGCAGAGGGGGCAGGCAAAACACTGAAGCTTTCTTT; CDR3: CATSRGGRQNTEAFF
D: .; J: TRBJ2-4; size: .; V: TRBV10-3; DNA: TGTGCCATCAGTGAGTCCAGGGGAATAGCCAAAAACATTCAGTACTTC; CDR3: CAISESRGIAKNIQYF
D: .; J: TRBJ1-5; size: .; V: TRBV7-8; DNA: TGTGCCAGCAGCCTTCGAGGTGCCAGGGTGGGGGGGCAGCCCCAGCATTTT; CDR3: CASSLRGARVGGQPQHF
D: TRBD1; J: TRBJ1-1; size: .; V: TRBV6-5; DNA: TGTGCCAGCAGAAGGGACAGGGGAGGAAACACTGAAGCTTTCTTT; CDR3: CASRRDRGGNTEAFF
D: .; J: TRBJ1-1; size: .; V: TRBV4-3; DNA: TGCGCCAGCAGCCAAGATTATGATAGGAGAGTCGCTTTCTTT; CDR3: CASSQDYDRRVAFF
D: TRBD2; J: TRBJ2-3; size: few; V: TRBV4-3; DNA: TGCGCCAGCAGCCAAGGGGGACTAGCGGGAAACACAGATACGCAGTATTTT; CDR3: CASSQGGLAGNTDTQYF